This TCR beta chain was profiled in a study of Ad26.COV2.S vaccination and SARS-CoV-2 variants. The sample's treatment: roughly 20 received Ad26.COV2.S at low or high dose, single or two shots; 5 received placebo; per-sample allocation not given. Repertoires come from day 63 after the first vaccine or placebo injection. The germline V gene has CDR1 SGHRS and CDR2 YFSETQ. The CDR3 covers 13 residues. The J segment lost 15 bases and the V segment lost 4 bases, leaving 9 bases of the junction unmatched. TCRdb's table, derived via immunoSEQ multiplex PCR, lists solely in-frame clones and lacks some. The sample lists roughly 320,000 clones, more than 75% occurring once.

The source was peripheral blood, collected in a trial of Ad26.COV2.S vaccine versus placebo. V and J are TRBV5-1 and TRBJ1-4; the match to TRBD1 covers 10 bases. The receptor was isolated from a person between 18 and 65 years old who received the Ad26.COV2.S COVID-19 vaccine or a placebo. The CDR3 sequence: CASSNRRDRGLFF. The CDR3 nucleotides are TGCGCCAGCAGCAATCGCCGGGACAGGGGATTGTTTTTT.